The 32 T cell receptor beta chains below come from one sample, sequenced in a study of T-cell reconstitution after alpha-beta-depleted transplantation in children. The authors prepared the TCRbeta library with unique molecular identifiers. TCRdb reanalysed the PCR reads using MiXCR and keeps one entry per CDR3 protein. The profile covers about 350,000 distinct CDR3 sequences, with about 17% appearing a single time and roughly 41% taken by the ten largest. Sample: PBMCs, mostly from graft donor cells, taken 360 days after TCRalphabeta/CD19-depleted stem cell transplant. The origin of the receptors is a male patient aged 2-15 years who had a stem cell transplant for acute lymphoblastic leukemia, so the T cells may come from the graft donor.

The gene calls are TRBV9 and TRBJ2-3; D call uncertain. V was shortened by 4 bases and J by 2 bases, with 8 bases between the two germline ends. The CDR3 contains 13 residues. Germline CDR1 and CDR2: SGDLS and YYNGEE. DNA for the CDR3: TGTGCCAGCAGCCCGCAGACCACAGATACGCAGTATTTT. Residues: CASSPQTTDTQYF.

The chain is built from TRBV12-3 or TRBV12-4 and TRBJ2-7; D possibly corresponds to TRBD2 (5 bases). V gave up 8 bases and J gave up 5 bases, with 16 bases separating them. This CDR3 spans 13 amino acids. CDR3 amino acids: CASQRRFGNEQYF. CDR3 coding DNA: TGTGCCAGCCAAAGGAGGTTCGGAAACGAGCAGTACTTC.

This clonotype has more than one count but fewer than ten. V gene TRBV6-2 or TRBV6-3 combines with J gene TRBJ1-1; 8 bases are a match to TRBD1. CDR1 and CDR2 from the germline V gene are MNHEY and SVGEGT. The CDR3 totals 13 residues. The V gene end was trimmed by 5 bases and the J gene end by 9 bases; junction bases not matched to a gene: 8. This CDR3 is CASSPGTGGKAFF. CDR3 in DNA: TGTGCCAGCAGTCCGGGGACAGGTGGGAAAGCTTTCTTT.

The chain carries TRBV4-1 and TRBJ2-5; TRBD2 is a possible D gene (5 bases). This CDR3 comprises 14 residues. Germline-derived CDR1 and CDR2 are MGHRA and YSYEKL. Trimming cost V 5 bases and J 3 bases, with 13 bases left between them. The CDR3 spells CASSFSQEEETQYF. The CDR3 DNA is TGCGCCAGCAGCTTTAGTCAGGAGGAAGAGACCCAGTACTTC.

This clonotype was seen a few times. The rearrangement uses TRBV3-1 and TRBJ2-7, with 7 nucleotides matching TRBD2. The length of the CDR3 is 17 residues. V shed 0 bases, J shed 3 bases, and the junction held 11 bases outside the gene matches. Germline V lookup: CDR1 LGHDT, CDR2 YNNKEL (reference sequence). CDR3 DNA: TGTGCCAGCAGCCAAGATCTAACTGGCGGGAGCATCTACGAGCAGTACTTC. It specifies CASSQDLTGGSIYEQYF.

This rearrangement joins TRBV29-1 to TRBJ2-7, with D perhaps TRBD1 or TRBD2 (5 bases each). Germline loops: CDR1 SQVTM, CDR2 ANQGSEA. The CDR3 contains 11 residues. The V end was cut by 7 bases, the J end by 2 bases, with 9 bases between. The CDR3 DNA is TGCAGCGCCGGGACCACCTACGAGCAGTACTTC. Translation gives CSAGTTYEQYF.

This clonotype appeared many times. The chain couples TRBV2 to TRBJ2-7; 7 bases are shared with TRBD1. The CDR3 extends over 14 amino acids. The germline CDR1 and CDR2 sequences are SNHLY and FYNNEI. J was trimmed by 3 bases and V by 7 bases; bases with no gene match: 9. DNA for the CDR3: TGTGCCAGCAAAGACAGGGTGAATTACTACGAGCAGTACTTC. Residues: CASKDRVNYYEQYF. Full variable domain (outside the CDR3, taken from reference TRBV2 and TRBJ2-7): EPEVTQTPSHQVTQMGQEVILRCVPISNHLYFYWYRQILGQKVEFLVSFYNNEISEKSEIFDDQFSVERPDGSNFTLKIRSTKLEDSAMYFCASKDRVNYYEQYFGPGTRLTVT.

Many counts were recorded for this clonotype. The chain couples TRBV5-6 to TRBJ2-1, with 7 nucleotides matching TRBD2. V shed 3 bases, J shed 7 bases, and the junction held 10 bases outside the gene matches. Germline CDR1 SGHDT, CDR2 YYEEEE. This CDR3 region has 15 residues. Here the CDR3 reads CASSCRDYLRNEQFF. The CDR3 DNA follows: TGTGCCAGCAGCTGTCGGGACTACTTACGGAATGAGCAGTTCTTC.

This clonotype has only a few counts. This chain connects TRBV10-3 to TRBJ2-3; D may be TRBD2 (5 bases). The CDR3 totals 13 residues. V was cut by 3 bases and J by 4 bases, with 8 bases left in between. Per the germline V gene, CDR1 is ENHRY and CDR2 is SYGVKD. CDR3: CAISELGADTQYF. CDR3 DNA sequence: TGTGCCATCAGTGAACTAGGCGCAGATACGCAGTATTTT.

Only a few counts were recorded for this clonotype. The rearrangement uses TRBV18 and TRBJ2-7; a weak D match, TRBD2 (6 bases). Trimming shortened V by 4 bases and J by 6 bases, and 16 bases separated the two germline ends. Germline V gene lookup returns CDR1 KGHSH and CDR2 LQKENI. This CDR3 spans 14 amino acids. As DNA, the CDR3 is TGTGCCAGCTCACGCCGGGACTCTCCCAGCGAGCAGTACTTC. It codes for CASSRRDSPSEQYF.

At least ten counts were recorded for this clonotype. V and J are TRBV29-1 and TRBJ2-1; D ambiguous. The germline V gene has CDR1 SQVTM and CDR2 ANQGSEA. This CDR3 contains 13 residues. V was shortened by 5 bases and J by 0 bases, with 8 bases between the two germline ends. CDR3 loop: CSVPTDSYNEQFF. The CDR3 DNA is TGCAGCGTTCCTACGGACTCCTACAATGAGCAGTTCTTC.

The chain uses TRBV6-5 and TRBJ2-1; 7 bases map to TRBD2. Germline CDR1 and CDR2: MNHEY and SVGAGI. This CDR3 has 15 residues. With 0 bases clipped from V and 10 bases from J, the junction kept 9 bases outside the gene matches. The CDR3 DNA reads TGTGCCAGCAGTTACTCGTTAAGGTTGCGGGGGGAGCAGTTCTTC. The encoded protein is CASSYSLRLRGEQFF.

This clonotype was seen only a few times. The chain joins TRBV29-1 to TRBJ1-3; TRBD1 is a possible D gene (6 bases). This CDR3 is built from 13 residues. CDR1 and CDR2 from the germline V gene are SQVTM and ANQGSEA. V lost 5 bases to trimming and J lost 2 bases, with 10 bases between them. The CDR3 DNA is TGCAGCGTTCGGACAGCCGCTGGAAACACCATATATTTT. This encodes CSVRTAAGNTIYF.

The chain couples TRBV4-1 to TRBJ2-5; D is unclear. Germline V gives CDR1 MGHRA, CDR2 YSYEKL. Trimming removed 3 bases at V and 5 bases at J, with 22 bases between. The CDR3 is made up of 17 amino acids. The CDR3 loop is CASSHDSISRVGETQYF. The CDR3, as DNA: TGCGCCAGCAGCCATGACTCCATTAGCCGGGTAGGGGAGACCCAGTACTTC.

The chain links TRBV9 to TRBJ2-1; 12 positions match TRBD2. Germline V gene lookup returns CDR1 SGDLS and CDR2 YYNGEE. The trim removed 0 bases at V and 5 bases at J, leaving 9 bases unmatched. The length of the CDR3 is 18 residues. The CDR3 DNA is TGTGCCAGCAGCGTAGGAAGGGTGACTAGCGGGAGCCACAATGAGCAGTTCTTC. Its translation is CASSVGRVTSGSHNEQFF.

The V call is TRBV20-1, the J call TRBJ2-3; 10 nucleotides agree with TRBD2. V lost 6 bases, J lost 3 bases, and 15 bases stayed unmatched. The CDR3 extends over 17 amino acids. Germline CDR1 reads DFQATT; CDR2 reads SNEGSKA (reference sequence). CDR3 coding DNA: TGCAGTGCATTAAGCGGGAGGGCGCGGTCTAGGACAGATACGCAGTATTTT. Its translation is CSALSGRARSRTDTQYF.

CDR3 DNA: TGTGCCACCAGCATCCCCGACAGACCGAACACCGGGGAGCTGTTTTTT. Translated: CATSIPDRPNTGELFF. V and J are TRBV15 and TRBJ2-2; weak D call: TRBD1 (5 bases). Germline CDR1 reads LNHNV; CDR2 reads YYDKDF (reference sequence). Trimming took off 4 bases at V and 0 bases at J, with 12 bases between the two ends. The CDR3 sequence is 16 residues long.

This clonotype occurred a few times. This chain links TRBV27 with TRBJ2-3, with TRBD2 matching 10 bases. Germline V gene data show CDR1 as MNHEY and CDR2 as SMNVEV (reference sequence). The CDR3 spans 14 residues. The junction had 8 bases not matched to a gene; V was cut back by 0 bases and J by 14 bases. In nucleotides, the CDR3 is TGTGCCAGCAGTTTATCAGGGACTAGCGCCTCTTGGTATTTT. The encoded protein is CASSLSGTSASWYF.

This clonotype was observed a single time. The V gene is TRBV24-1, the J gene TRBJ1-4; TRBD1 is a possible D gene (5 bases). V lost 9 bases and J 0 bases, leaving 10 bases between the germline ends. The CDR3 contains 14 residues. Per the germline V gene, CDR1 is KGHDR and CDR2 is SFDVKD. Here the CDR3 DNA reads TGTGCCACCGGGGACGGAGCAACTAATGAAAAACTGTTTTTT. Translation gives CATGDGATNEKLFF.

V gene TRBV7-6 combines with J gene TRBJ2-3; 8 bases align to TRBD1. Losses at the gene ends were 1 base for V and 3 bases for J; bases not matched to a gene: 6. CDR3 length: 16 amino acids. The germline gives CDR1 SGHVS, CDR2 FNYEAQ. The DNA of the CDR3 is TGTGCCAGCAGCTTAGACCCGGGACAGGAGACAGATACGCAGTATTTT. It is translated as CASSLDPGQETDTQYF.

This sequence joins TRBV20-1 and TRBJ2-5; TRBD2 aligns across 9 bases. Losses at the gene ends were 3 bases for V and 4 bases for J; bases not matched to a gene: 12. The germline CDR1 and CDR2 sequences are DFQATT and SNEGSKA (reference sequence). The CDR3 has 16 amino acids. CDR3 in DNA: TGCAGTGCTAGTTTGCGGGAGGGCCGGGTTCGAGAGACCCAGTACTTC. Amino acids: CSASLREGRVRETQYF.

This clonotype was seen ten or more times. CDR3: CASSSGTLHEQYF. Here the CDR3 DNA reads TGTGCCAGCAGCTCCGGGACTCTCCACGAGCAGTACTTC. This chain connects TRBV9 to TRBJ2-7, with a tentative D call TRBD2 (6 bases). The CDR3 is 13 amino acids. V was cut by 4 bases and J by 5 bases, with 13 bases left in between. The germline V gene has CDR1 SGDLS and CDR2 YYNGEE.

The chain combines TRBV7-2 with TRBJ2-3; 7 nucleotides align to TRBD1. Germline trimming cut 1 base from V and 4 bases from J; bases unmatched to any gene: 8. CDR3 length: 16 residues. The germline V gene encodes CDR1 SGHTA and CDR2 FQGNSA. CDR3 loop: CASSLVGQVLADTQYF. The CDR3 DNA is TGTGCCAGCAGCTTAGTTGGACAGGTATTAGCAGATACGCAGTATTTT. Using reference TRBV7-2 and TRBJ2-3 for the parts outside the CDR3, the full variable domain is GAGVSQSPSNKVTEKGKDVELRCDPISGHTALYWYRQSLGQGLEFLIYFQGNSAPDKSGLPSDRFSAERTGGSVSTLTIQRTQQEDSAVYLCASSLVGQVLADTQYFGPGTRLTVL.

The CDR3 protein is CSVGRQGVTGELFF. CDR3 in DNA: TGCAGCGTTGGGCGGCAGGGGGTAACCGGGGAGCTGTTTTTT. V and J are TRBV29-1 and TRBJ2-2, with TRBD1 identical over 7 bases. The V and J ends lost 4 bases and 5 bases, in that order; junction bases with no gene match: 7. There are 14 residues in the CDR3. The V gene's germline CDR1 is SQVTM and CDR2 ANQGSEA.

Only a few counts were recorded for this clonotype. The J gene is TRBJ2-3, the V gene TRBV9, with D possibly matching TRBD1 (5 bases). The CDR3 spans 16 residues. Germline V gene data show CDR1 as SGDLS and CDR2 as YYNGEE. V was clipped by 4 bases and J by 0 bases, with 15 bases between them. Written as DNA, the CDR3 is TGTGCCAGCAGCAAAGACCAGGGTACTAGCACAGATACGCAGTATTTT. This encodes CASSKDQGTSTDTQYF.

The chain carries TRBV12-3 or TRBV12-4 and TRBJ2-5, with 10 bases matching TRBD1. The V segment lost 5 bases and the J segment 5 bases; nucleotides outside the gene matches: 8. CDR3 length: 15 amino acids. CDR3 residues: CASSTPGTGVETQYF. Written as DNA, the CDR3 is TGTGCCAGCAGTACACCCGGGACAGGGGTTGAGACCCAGTACTTC.

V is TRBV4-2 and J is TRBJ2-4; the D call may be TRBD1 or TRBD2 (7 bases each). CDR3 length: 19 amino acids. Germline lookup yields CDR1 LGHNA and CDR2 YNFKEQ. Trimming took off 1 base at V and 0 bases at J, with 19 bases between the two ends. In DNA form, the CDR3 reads TGTGCCAGCAGCCAAGGGGGGGGTGCAGGGGGGGTAGCCAAAAACATTCAGTACTTC. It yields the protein CASSQGGGAGGVAKNIQYF.

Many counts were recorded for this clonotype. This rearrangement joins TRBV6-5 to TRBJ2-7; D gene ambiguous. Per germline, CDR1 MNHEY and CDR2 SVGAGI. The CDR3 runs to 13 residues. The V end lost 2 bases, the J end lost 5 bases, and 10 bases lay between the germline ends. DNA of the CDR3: TGTGCCAGCAGTTACCGCCTGTTCGACGAGCAGTACTTC. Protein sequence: CASSYRLFDEQYF.

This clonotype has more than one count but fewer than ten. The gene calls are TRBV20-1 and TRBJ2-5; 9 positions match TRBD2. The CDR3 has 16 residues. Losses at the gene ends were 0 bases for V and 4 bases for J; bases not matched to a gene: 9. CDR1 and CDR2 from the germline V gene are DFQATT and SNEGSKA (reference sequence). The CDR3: CSAREYVSGSGETQYF. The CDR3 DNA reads TGCAGTGCTAGAGAGTACGTTAGCGGGAGTGGAGAGACCCAGTACTTC.

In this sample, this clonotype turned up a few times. The CDR3 DNA follows: TGTGCCAGCAGTTTCAGGACTAGCGAGTACGAGCAGTACTTC. Its translation is CASSFRTSEYEQYF. This chain connects TRBV28 to TRBJ2-7; 9 bases align to TRBD2. The V gene's germline CDR1 is MDHEN and CDR2 SYDVKM. The CDR3 contains 14 residues. After removal of 3 bases from V and 4 bases from J, the junction contained 4 bases not matched to a gene.

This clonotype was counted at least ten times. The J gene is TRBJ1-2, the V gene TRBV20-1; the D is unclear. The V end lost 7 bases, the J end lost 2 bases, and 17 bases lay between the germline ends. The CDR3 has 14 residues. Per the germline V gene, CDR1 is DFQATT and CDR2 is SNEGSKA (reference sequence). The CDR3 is CSGAERERNYGYTF. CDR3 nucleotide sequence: TGCAGTGGGGCAGAGAGGGAGCGCAACTATGGCTACACCTTC.

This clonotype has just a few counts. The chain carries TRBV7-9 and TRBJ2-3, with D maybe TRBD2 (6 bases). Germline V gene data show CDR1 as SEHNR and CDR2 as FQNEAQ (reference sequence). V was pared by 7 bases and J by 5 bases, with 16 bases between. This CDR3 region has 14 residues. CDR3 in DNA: TGTGCCAGCACCCTGACTAGTAATTTAGATACGCAGTATTTT. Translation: CASTLTSNLDTQYF.